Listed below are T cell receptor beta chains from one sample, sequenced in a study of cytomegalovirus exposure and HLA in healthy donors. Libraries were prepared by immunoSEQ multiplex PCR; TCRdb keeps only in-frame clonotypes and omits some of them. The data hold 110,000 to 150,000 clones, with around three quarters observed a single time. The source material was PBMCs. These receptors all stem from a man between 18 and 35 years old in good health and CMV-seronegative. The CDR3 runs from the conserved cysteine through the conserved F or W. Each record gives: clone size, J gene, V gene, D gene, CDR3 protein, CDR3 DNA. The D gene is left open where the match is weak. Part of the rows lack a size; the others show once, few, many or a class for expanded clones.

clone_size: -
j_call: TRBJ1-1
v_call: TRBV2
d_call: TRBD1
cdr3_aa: CASSETGGIGEAFF
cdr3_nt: TGTGCCAGCAGTGAGACAGGGGGCATAGGAGAAGCTTTCTTT

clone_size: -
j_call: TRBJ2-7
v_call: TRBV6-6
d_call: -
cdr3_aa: CASSYKYYEQYF
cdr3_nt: TGTGCCAGCAGTTATAAATACTACGAGCAGTACTTC

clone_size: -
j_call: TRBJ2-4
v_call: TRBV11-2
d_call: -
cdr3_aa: CASTLTADLAKNIQYF
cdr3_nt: TGTGCCAGCACCCTGACAGCAGATCTAGCCAAAAACATTCAGTACTTC

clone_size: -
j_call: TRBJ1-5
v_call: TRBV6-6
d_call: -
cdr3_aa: CASSYDRREPQHF
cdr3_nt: TGTGCCAGCAGTTACGATCGCAGGGAGCCCCAGCATTTT

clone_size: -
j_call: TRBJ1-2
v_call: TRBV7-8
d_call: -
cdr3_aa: CASSRVDSNYGYTF
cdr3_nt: TGTGCCAGCAGCCGAGTGGACAGCAACTATGGCTACACCTTC

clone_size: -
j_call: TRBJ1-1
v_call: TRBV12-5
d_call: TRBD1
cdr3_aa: CASGLTRTGRMNTEAFF
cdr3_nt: TGTGCTAGTGGTTTGACCCGGACAGGCAGGATGAACACTGAAGCTTTCTTT

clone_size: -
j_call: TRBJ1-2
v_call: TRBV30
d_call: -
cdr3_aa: CAWGGAGLANYGYTF
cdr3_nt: TGTGCCTGGGGGGGGGCAGGGTTGGCTAACTATGGCTACACCTTC

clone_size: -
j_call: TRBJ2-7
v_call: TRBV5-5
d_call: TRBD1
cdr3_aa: CASSLSWDRPYEQYF
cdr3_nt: TGTGCCAGCAGCCTCTCATGGGACAGGCCTTACGAGCAGTACTTC

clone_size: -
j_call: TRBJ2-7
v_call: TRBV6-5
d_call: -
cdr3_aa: CASSYSRGYEQYF
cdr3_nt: TGTGCCAGCAGTTACTCCAGGGGCTACGAGCAGTACTTC

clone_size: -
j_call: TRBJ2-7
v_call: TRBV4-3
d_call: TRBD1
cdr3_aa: CASSQSGTGDYEQYF
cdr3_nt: TGCGCCAGCAGCCAATCCGGGACAGGGGACTACGAGCAGTACTTC

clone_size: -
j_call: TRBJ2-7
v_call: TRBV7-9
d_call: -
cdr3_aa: CASSLDHSVDEQYF
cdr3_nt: TGTGCCAGCAGCTTAGACCACAGTGTCGACGAGCAGTACTTC

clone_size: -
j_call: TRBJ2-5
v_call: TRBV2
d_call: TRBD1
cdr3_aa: CASSGSGGVPETQYF
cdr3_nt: TGTGCCAGCAGTGGTTCAGGGGGCGTCCCAGAGACCCAGTACTTC

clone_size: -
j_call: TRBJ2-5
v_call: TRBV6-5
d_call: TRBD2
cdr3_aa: CASRSGGLDAQTQYF
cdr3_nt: TGTGCCAGCAGGTCGGGAGGACTAGATGCGCAGACCCAGTACTTC

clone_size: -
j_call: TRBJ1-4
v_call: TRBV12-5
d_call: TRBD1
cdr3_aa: CASGITGAEKLFF
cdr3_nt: TGTGCTAGTGGCATCACAGGGGCGGAAAAACTGTTTTTT

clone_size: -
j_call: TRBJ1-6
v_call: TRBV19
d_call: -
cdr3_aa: CASSIDGNSPLHF
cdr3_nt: TGTGCCAGTAGTATAGACGGTAATTCACCCCTCCACTTT

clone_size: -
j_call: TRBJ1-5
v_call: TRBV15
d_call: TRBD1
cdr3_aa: CATSRELGGGQPQHF
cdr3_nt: TGTGCCACCAGCAGAGAGTTAGGGGGCGGTCAGCCCCAGCATTTT

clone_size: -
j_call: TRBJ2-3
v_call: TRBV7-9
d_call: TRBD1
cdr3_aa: CASSRTGGRLTDTQYF
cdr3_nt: TGTGCCAGCAGTAGGACAGGGGGACGCTTGACAGATACGCAGTATTTT

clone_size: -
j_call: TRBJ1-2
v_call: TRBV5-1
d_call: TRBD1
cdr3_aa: CASSIYQGAIDGYTF
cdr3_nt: TGCGCCAGCAGCATCTACCAGGGGGCGATAGATGGCTACACCTTC

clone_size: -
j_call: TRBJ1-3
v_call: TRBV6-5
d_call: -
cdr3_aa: CASSSPAMSSGNTIYF
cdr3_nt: TGTGCCAGCAGTTCACCCGCGATGAGCTCTGGAAACACCATATATTTT

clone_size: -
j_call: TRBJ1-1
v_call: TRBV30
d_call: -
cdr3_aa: CAWSTNKNTEAFF
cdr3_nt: TGTGCCTGGAGTACCAACAAGAACACTGAAGCTTTCTTT

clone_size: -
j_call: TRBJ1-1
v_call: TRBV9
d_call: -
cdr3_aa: CASSVATGGAEAFF
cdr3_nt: TGTGCCAGCAGCGTAGCTACGGGGGGGGCTGAAGCTTTCTTT

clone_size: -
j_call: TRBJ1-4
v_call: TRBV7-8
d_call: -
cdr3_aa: CASSLAGRTNEKLFF
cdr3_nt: TGTGCCAGCAGCTTAGCGGGGCGCACTAATGAAAAACTGTTTTTT

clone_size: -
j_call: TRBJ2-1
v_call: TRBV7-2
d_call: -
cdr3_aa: CASSPVSVSYNEQFF
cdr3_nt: TGTGCCAGCAGTCCGGTCTCGGTGTCCTACAATGAGCAGTTCTTC

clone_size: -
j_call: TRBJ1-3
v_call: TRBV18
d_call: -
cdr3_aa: CASSPPSRGLRGNTIYF
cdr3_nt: TGTGCCAGCTCACCACCGTCTCGAGGGTTACGCGGAAACACCATATATTTT

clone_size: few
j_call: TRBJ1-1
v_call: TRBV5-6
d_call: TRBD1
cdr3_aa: CASSPQGAGTEAFF
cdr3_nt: TGTGCCAGCAGCCCCCAGGGGGCGGGAACTGAAGCTTTCTTT

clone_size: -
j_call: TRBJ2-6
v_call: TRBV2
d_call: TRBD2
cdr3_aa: CASSAGTSGGAHSGANVLTF
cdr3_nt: TGTGCCAGCAGTGCAGGGACTAGCGGGGGGGCCCACTCTGGGGCCAACGTCCTGACTTTC